This T cell receptor beta chain was profiled in a study of cytomegalovirus exposure and HLA in healthy donors. Use of 60 Vbeta and 13 Jbeta primers characterized the PCR. The method was immunoSEQ multiplex PCR; TCRdb's version includes in-frame clones alone and lacks a portion of them. The table records 150,000 to 180,000 clones, about 76% of them present only once. Study findings and constraints: The study put 150 to 200 TCR beta chains on its list as cytomegalovirus-associated. The HLA-A and HLA-B alleles of most subjects were reportedly predicted accurately from TCR beta sequences. Later analysis found that TCR beta chains associated with HLA were more clonally expanded than other, equally common chains. Presence/absence analyses supposed approximately even sequencing depth among donors.

Remarks on this clone: Its antigen is not identified.

Trimming at V came to 7 bases and at J to 2 bases, leaving 7 bases not matched to a gene. Germline-derived CDR1 and CDR2 are SNHLY and FYNNEI. The CDR3 length is 17 residues. This TCR came from a man aged 25 to 45 in good health and CMV-seropositive. The rearrangement links TRBV2 to TRBJ2-6, with 11 positions matching TRBD2. The sample comprised PBMCs. The CDR3 DNA is TGTGCCAGCAAAAGTAGCGGGGGGGCCGCTGGGGCCAACGTCCTGACTTTC. Translated, it gives CASKSSGGAAGANVLTF.